These 14 T cell receptor beta chains came from one sample sequenced in a study of technical replicates of blood from a handful of donors. The table came from immunoSEQ multiplex PCR; TCRdb's copy has only in-frame clones and leaves some out. This table holds more than 60,000 clones, about 92% found once. Sequenced sample: T cells isolated from PBMCs. The receptor set was obtained from a human donor in good health.

The chain links TRBV6-4 to TRBJ2-3, with 7 bases matching TRBD2. The junction had 6 bases not matched to a gene; V was cut back by 6 bases and J by 0 bases. The CDR3 has 15 residues. Germline values: CDR1 MRHNA, CDR2 SNTAGT. The CDR3 loop reads CASRAGRVSTDTQYF. In DNA, the CDR3 is TGTGCCAGCAGGGCGGGGAGGGTTAGCACAGATACGCAGTATTTT.

The chain is built from TRBV7-3 and TRBJ2-1; D remains ambiguous. Germline CDR1 SGHTA, CDR2 FQGTGA. The CDR3 has 14 residues. V was clipped by 4 bases and J by 10 bases, with 17 bases between them. DNA for the CDR3: TGTGCCAGCAGCTCCCACCCAACCGGTCCCGAGCAGTTCTTC. This translates into CASSSHPTGPEQFF. Variable domain in full (rest from reference TRBV7-3 and TRBJ2-1): GAGVSQTPSNKVTEKGKYVELRCDPISGHTALYWYRQSLGQGPEFLIYFQGTGAADDSGLPNDRFFAVRPEGSVSTLKIQRTERGDSAVYLCASSSHPTGPEQFFGPGTRLTVL.

The V gene is TRBV27, the J gene TRBJ1-1; the D is unclear. Per germline, CDR1 MNHEY and CDR2 SMNVEV (reference sequence). The CDR3 consists of 16 residues. V gave up 2 bases and J gave up 0 bases, with 13 bases separating them. The CDR3 DNA is TGTGCCAGCAGTTTAAAACAGATTTACATGAACACTGAAGCTTTCTTT. Its protein is CASSLKQIYMNTEAFF.

The chain is built from TRBV5-1 and TRBJ1-1, with D possibly being TRBD1 (5 bases). V was trimmed by 0 bases and J by 0 bases, leaving 12 bases between them. Germline V CDR1 and CDR2: SGHRS, YFSETQ. This CDR3 spans 16 amino acids. CDR3 region: CASSLGWGEMNTEAFF. The CDR3 DNA sequence: TGCGCCAGCAGCTTGGGGTGGGGGGAAATGAACACTGAAGCTTTCTTT.

This chain links TRBV19 with TRBJ1-2, with D possibly being TRBD1 (6 bases). CDR3 length: 17 residues. Trimming left V 3 bases short and J 2 bases short, with 19 bases between. CDR1 is LNHDA and CDR2 is SQIVND in the germline V gene (reference sequence). In DNA form, the CDR3 reads TGTGCCAGTAGTATCGTGAAAATACAGGGAGTCAACTATGGCTACACCTTC. As protein: CASSIVKIQGVNYGYTF.

J is TRBJ1-1 and V is TRBV6-5; 7 nucleotides match TRBD1. CDR1 is MNHEY, CDR2 SVGAGI, per germline. CDR3 length: 13 amino acids. Losses at the gene ends were 7 bases for V and 5 bases for J; bases not matched to a gene: 7. The CDR3 spells CASKEGRGTEAFF. The CDR3 DNA reads as TGTGCCAGCAAGGAAGGCAGGGGGACTGAAGCTTTCTTT.

The V gene is TRBV11-2, the J gene TRBJ2-7, with a tentative D call TRBD1 (6 bases). The CDR3 spans 14 residues. V was cut by 5 bases and J by 5 bases, with 16 bases left in between. Germline values: CDR1 SGHAT, CDR2 FQNNGV. This CDR3 reads CASSPITGFDEQYF. The DNA of the CDR3 is TGTGCCAGCAGCCCAATAACAGGGTTTGACGAGCAGTACTTC.

The genes are TRBV6-4 and TRBJ2-1; a possible D gene is TRBD1 (5 bases). The CDR3 extends over 13 amino acids. V was shortened by 6 bases and J by 8 bases, with 14 bases between the two germline ends. Per germline, CDR1 MRHNA and CDR2 SNTAGT. The CDR3 DNA reads as TGTGCCAGCAGCCTTAAAGGGGTCGATGAGCAGTTCTTC. This sequence encodes CASSLKGVDEQFF.

The chain joins TRBV10-3 to TRBJ2-7; D is perhaps TRBD2 (5 bases). V was shortened by 3 bases and J by 2 bases, with 11 bases between the two germline ends. CDR3 size: 14 residues. Per the germline V gene, CDR1 is ENHRY and CDR2 is SYGVKD. The CDR3 loop reads CAISDATITYEQYF. The DNA of the CDR3 is TGTGCCATCAGTGACGCGACTATAACCTACGAGCAGTACTTC.

In its sample, this clone was seen once. The genes are TRBV7-8 and TRBJ1-1; D is undetermined. This CDR3 comprises 12 residues. Trimming removed 2 bases from V and 7 bases from J, with 8 bases in between. CDR1 and CDR2 from the germline V gene are SGHVS and FQNEAQ. The CDR3 loop reads CASSLRRDEAFF. CDR3 bases: TGTGCCAGCAGCTTACGGAGAGATGAAGCTTTCTTT.

This chain links TRBV13 with TRBJ2-7, with TRBD2 identical over 13 bases. Unmatched junction bases numbered 15, after V lost 4 bases and J lost 6 bases. This CDR3 is built from 18 residues. Germline-derived CDR1 and CDR2 are PRHDT and FYEKMQ (reference sequence). The CDR3: CASSSLLMRTSGSGEQYF. The CDR3, as DNA: TGTGCCAGCAGCTCCTTACTTATGAGGACTAGCGGGAGTGGCGAGCAGTACTTC.

This sequence joins TRBV7-2 and TRBJ1-2; D is possibly TRBD1 (6 bases). Trimming cost V 1 base and J 7 bases, with 13 bases left between them. The germline gives CDR1 SGHTA, CDR2 FQGNSA. CDR3 length: 14 amino acids. The CDR3 here is CASSLGRGSSGYTF. CDR3 nucleotide sequence: TGTGCCAGCAGCTTAGGCAGGGGCTCATCTGGCTACACCTTC.

V usage is TRBV4-1 and J usage is TRBJ2-1; TRBD1 matches at 8 bases. Losses at the gene ends were 0 bases for V and 7 bases for J; bases not matched to a gene: 5. The V gene's germline CDR1 is MGHRA and CDR2 YSYEKL. There are 15 residues in the CDR3. CDR3 coding DNA: TGCGCCAGCAGCCAAGATGGTGGACAGGGAAATGAGCAGTTCTTC. Its translation: CASSQDGGQGNEQFF.

The genes are TRBV28 and TRBJ1-4; D might be TRBD1 (5 bases). Trimming stripped 8 bases from V and 8 bases from J, with 9 bases between. Per the germline V gene, CDR1 is MDHEN and CDR2 is SYDVKM. The CDR3 runs to 11 residues. The DNA of the CDR3 is TGTGCCAGCCGGGGGGGGGAAAAACTGTTTTTT. It codes for CASRGGEKLFF.